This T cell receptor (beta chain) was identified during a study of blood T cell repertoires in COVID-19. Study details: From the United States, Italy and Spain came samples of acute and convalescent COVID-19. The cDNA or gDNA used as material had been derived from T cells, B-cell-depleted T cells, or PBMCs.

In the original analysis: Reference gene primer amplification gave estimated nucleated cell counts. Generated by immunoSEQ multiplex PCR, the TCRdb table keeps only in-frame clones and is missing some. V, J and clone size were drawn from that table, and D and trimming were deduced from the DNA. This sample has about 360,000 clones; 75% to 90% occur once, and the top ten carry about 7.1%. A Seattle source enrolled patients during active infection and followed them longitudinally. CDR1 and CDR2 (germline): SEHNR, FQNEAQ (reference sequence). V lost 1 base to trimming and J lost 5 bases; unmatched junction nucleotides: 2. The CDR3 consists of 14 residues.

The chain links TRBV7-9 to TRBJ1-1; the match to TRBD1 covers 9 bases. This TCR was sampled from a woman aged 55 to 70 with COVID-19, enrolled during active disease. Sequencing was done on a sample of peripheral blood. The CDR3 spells CASSLGTGDTEAFF. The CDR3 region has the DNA TGTGCCAGCAGCTTAGGGACAGGGGATACTGAAGCTTTCTTT.